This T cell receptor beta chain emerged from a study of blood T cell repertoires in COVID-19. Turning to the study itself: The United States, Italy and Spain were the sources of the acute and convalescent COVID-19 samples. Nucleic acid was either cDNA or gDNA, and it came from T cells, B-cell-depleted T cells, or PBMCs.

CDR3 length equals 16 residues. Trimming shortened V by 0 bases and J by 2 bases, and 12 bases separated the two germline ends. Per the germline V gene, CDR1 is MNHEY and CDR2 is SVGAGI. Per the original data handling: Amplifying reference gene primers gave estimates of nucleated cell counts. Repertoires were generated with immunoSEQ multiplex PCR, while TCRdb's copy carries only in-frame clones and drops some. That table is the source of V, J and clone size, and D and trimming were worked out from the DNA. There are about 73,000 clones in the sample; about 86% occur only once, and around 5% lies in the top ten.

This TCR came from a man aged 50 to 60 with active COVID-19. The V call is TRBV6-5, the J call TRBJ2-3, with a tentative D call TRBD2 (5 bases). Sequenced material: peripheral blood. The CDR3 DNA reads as TGTGCCAGCAGTTACTCCGGCAGGAGGCCCACAGATACGCAGTATTTT. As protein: CASSYSGRRPTDTQYF.